Following are 26 T cell receptor beta chains from one sample sequenced in a study of T cells in Graves' hyperthyroidism and ophthalmopathy. TCR beta CDR3 regions were amplified from RNA. HTBI primers were the set used in a first-round RT-PCR of the TCR CDR3. TCRdb ran MiXCR on the multiplex PCR reads and lists one entry per CDR3 protein. The sample gives around 370,000 distinct CDR3 sequences, roughly 20% of which show up once; 35% to 45% is in the top ten. Sequenced input: blood. The receptor set was obtained from a man aged 18-30 years with Graves' ophthalmopathy.

This clonotype was observed a few times. V and J are TRBV6-1 and TRBJ2-4, with 7 bases aligning to TRBD2. Germline V gene lookup returns CDR1 MNHNS and CDR2 SASEGT. The V segment lost 4 bases and the J segment 2 bases; nucleotides outside the gene matches: 5. The CDR3 spans 15 residues. The CDR3 DNA follows: TGTGCCAGCAGTGGGGGGGGGAAAACCAAAAACATTCAGTACTTC. It translates to CASSGGGKTKNIQYF.

This clonotype has ten or more counts. J is TRBJ2-1 and V is TRBV5-8; 8 bases fit TRBD2. The trim removed 0 bases at V and 7 bases at J, leaving 6 bases unmatched. The germline V gene encodes CDR1 SGHTS and CDR2 YDEGEE. This CDR3 is built from 15 residues. CDR3 residues: CASSLAGGLVNEQFF. The CDR3 nucleotides are TGTGCCAGCAGCTTGGCGGGGGGGCTTGTTAATGAGCAGTTCTTC. The full variable domain, rest sourced from reference TRBV5-8 and TRBJ2-1, is EAGVTQSPTHLIKTRGQQATLRCSPISGHTSVYWYQQALGLGLQFLLWYDEGEERNRGNFPPRFSGRQFPNYSSELNVNALELEDSALYLCASSLAGGLVNEQFFGPGTRLTVL.

This clonotype was observed at least ten times. The CDR3 reads CASSLLSRTEAFF. In DNA, the CDR3 is TGTGCCAGCAGTTTATTGTCTCGCACTGAAGCTTTCTTT. The J gene is TRBJ1-1, the V gene TRBV28; D is unclear. Looked up from germline, CDR1 is MDHEN and CDR2 is SYDVKM. This CDR3 region has 13 residues. Deletions cut 1 base from V and 4 bases from J, with 7 bases between.

In this sample, this clonotype turned up a few times. The chain couples TRBV11-2 to TRBJ1-4; D not resolved. V lost 0 bases to trimming and J lost 1 base, with 3 bases between them. CDR1 is SGHAT and CDR2 is FQNNGV in the germline V gene. The CDR3 sequence is 14 residues long. CDR3 amino acids: CASSLDLTNEKLFF. The CDR3 DNA reads TGTGCCAGCAGCTTAGACTTAACTAATGAAAAACTGTTTTTT.

The chain employs TRBV9 and TRBJ2-1; tentatively, D is TRBD1 (5 bases). CDR3 length equals 15 residues. Trimming pared 0 bases from V and 7 bases from J, leaving 14 bases between. The germline CDR1 and CDR2 sequences are SGDLS and YYNGEE. The DNA for the CDR3 is TGTGCCAGCAGCGTAGGTAGGGGTCTCGGTAATGAGCAGTTCTTC. Protein: CASSVGRGLGNEQFF.

Ten or more counts support this clonotype. The CDR3 loop reads CASSPPYGTKLRNEQFF. The CDR3 DNA follows: TGTGCCAGCAGCCCCCCCTACGGGACGAAGCTCCGGAATGAGCAGTTCTTC. The chain is built from TRBV7-9 and TRBJ2-1; D is possibly TRBD1 or TRBD2 (5 bases each). Looked up from germline, CDR1 is SEHNR and CDR2 is FQNEAQ (reference sequence). CDR3 length: 17 amino acids. V was pared by 5 bases and J by 7 bases, with 24 bases between. Full variable domain (remainder filled in from reference TRBV7-9 and TRBJ2-1): DTGVSQNPRHKITKRGQNVTFRCDPISEHNRLYWYRQTLGQGPEFLTYFQNEAQLEKSRLLSDRFSAERPKGSFSTLEIQRTEQGDSAMYLCASSPPYGTKLRNEQFFGPGTRLTVL.

In its sample, this clonotype was seen many times. The chain couples TRBV5-1 to TRBJ2-7, with TRBD1 as a possible D gene (5 bases). This CDR3 has 14 amino acids. V was shortened by 0 bases and J by 4 bases, with 11 bases between the two germline ends. Germline loops: CDR1 SGHRS, CDR2 YFSETQ. CDR3 nucleotide sequence: TGCGCCAGCAGCTTGGGGGCCAGGGAATACGAGCAGTACTTC. It yields the protein CASSLGAREYEQYF. Full variable domain (missing parts from reference TRBV5-1 and TRBJ2-7): KAGVTQTPRYLIKTRGQQVTLSCSPISGHRSVSWYQQTPGQGLQFLFEYFSETQRNKGNFPGRFSGRQFSNSRSEMNVSTLELGDSALYLCASSLGAREYEQYFGPGTRLTVT.

J is TRBJ1-6 and V is TRBV12-3 or TRBV12-4, with D unclear. The CDR3 has 14 amino acids. V was clipped by 6 bases and J by 0 bases, with 6 bases between them. The CDR3 DNA sequence: TGTGCCAGCAGCCCGGGCTCCTATAATTCACCCCTCCACTTT. Translated: CASSPGSYNSPLHF.

The chain uses TRBV19 and TRBJ1-1, with D unclear. Trimming shortened V by 3 bases and J by 7 bases, and 6 bases separated the two germline ends. The CDR3 runs to 11 residues. CDR1 LNHDA and CDR2 SQIVND come from the germline V gene (reference sequence). The CDR3 region is CASSMNGEAFF. The CDR3 DNA sequence: TGTGCCAGTAGTATGAATGGTGAAGCTTTCTTT.

This chain uses TRBV7-3 with TRBJ2-3; 9 bases match TRBD2. Trimming cost V 1 base and J 2 bases; bases outside gene matches: 10. This CDR3 has 18 residues. The germline gives CDR1 SGHTA, CDR2 FQGTGA. The chain's CDR3 is CASSLKGPSGGYTDTQYF. The CDR3 region has the DNA TGTGCCAGCAGCTTAAAGGGCCCCAGCGGGGGGTACACAGATACGCAGTATTTT.

In this sample, this clonotype turned up many times. The rearrangement uses TRBV5-6 and TRBJ1-1, with a weak D call TRBD1 (5 bases). The ends were cut back, 3 bases at V and 1 base at J, with 13 bases in the middle. The germline V gene has CDR1 SGHDT and CDR2 YYEEEE. The CDR3 length is 15 residues. The CDR3 DNA reads TGTGCCAGCAGCTCCCGGGGGGGTGGGAACACTGAAGCTTTCTTT. Translation: CASSSRGGGNTEAFF.

This clonotype appeared a few times. The chain combines TRBV11-2 with TRBJ1-3; TRBD1 matches at 8 bases. The J segment lost 2 bases and the V segment lost 7 bases, leaving 7 bases of the junction unmatched. CDR1 SGHAT and CDR2 FQNNGV come from the germline V gene. This CDR3 comprises 15 residues. DNA for the CDR3: TGTGCCAGCAAACATGCAGGGGGCCCTGGAAACACCATATATTTT. The encoded protein is CASKHAGGPGNTIYF.

This clonotype has more than one count but fewer than ten. The V call is TRBV24-1, the J call TRBJ2-2; 8 bases line up with TRBD1. CDR1 is KGHDR and CDR2 is SFDVKD in the germline V gene. The CDR3 sequence is 14 residues long. V shed 4 bases, J shed 3 bases, and the junction held 0 bases outside the gene matches. The CDR3 loop reads CATSEDRDTGELFF. The CDR3 region has the DNA TGTGCCACCAGTGAGGACAGGGACACCGGGGAGCTGTTTTTT.

Remarks on this clonotype: Being one base from a much bigger clone, this may be a read error. CDR3: CASSVTGYYNERFF. The CDR3 coding sequence is TGTGCCAGCAGTGTGACAGGGTACTACAATGAGCGGTTCTTC. This chain links TRBV27 with TRBJ2-1; TRBD1 matches 7 bases. The CDR3 runs to 14 residues. Germline CDR1 and CDR2: MNHEY and SMNVEV (reference sequence).

CDR3 coding DNA: TGCGCCAGCAGCTTGGAGGCAGGCCCTGGGACTGAAGCTTTCTTT. Protein product: CASSLEAGPGTEAFF. The chain employs TRBV5-1 and TRBJ1-1; D gene unclear. Per germline, CDR1 SGHRS and CDR2 YFSETQ. Trimming pared 0 bases from V and 5 bases from J, leaving 14 bases between. The CDR3 sequence is 15 residues long.

Only one count was recorded for this clonotype. A read error may explain this, as a much larger clone is one base away. The chain joins TRBV6-2 or TRBV6-3 to TRBJ2-5; 8 bases fit TRBD1. The CDR3 covers 15 residues. In germline, CDR1 is MNHEY, CDR2 SVGEGT. The CDR3 DNA follows: TGTGCCAGCAATGGGATGGACAGGGAGGTCGAGACCCAGCACTTC. Amino acid sequence: CASNGMDREVETQHF.

V is TRBV28 and J is TRBJ1-2, with TRBD1 matching 7 bases. The CDR3 has 17 residues. Trimming at V came to 4 bases and at J to 5 bases, leaving 16 bases not matched to a gene. Per germline, CDR1 MDHEN and CDR2 SYDVKM. CDR3 region: CASSSGGQAHRGYGYTF. CDR3 sequence (DNA): TGTGCCAGCAGTTCAGGAGGACAGGCTCACCGGGGTTATGGCTACACCTTC.

This clonotype showed up many times. The chain recombines TRBV7-9 with TRBJ1-1; no definite D call. This CDR3 has 14 residues. The germline V gene has CDR1 SEHNR and CDR2 FQNEAQ (reference sequence). V shed 7 bases and J shed 1 base, with 13 bases lying between them. CDR3 sequence (DNA): TGTGCCAGCACCCGTCGGCAGTCGAACACTGAAGCTTTCTTT. Translated: CASTRRQSNTEAFF. Variable domain in full (rest from reference TRBV7-9 and TRBJ1-1): DTGVSQNPRHKITKRGQNVTFRCDPISEHNRLYWYRQTLGQGPEFLTYFQNEAQLEKSRLLSDRFSAERPKGSFSTLEIQRTEQGDSAMYLCASTRRQSNTEAFFGQGTRLTVV.

The table lists this clonotype with a few counts. This chain joins TRBV6-5 and TRBJ2-1; perhaps TRBD2 as D (6 bases). There are 13 residues in the CDR3. Germline V gene sequence: CDR1 MNHEY, CDR2 SVGAGI. Trimming cost V 0 bases and J 12 bases, with 12 bases left between them. For the CDR3, the DNA is TGTGCCAGCAGTTACTCGAGCGGGCCGCCGCAGTTCTTC. It yields the protein CASSYSSGPPQFF.

This chain links TRBV28 with TRBJ1-5, with 12 nucleotides matching TRBD1. Germline CDR1 reads MDHEN; CDR2 reads SYDVKM. The CDR3 covers 18 residues. Losses at the gene ends were 1 base for V and 5 bases for J; bases not matched to a gene: 9. In DNA form, the CDR3 reads TGTGCCAGCAGTTTATTCCAGGGGACAGGGGGCTCGGATCAGCCCCAGCATTTT. Its translation is CASSLFQGTGGSDQPQHF.

This clonotype was picked up many times. The CDR3 DNA reads as TGTGCCAGCAGCCCCGAAGGGACAGAGGCTGAAGCTTTCTTT. It is translated as CASSPEGTEAEAFF. V and J are TRBV3-1 and TRBJ1-1; 7 nucleotides align to TRBD1. The CDR3 runs to 14 residues. Germline CDR1 and CDR2: LGHDT and YNNKEL (reference sequence). V dropped 4 bases and J dropped 6; count of bases not matched to a gene: 8.

CDR3 in amino acids: CASSHQSGGAGETQYF. The CDR3 bases are TGTGCCAGCAGCCACCAGAGCGGGGGGGCCGGGGAGACCCAGTACTTC. The V gene is TRBV4-2, the J gene TRBJ2-5; 10 bases are shared with TRBD2. The CDR3 covers 16 residues. Germline V gene sequence: CDR1 LGHNA, CDR2 YNFKEQ. After removal of 3 bases from V and 5 bases from J, the junction contained 9 bases not matched to a gene.

This rearrangement joins TRBV4-1 to TRBJ1-1; 9 bases are shared with TRBD1. Germline lookup yields CDR1 MGHRA and CDR2 YSYEKL. V lost 4 bases and J lost 5; bases outside the gene matches: 8. CDR3 length: 15 amino acids. The CDR3: CASSPRRQGVTEAFF. CDR3 sequence (DNA): TGCGCCAGCAGCCCCCGCCGACAGGGGGTGACTGAAGCTTTCTTT.

The gene calls are TRBV4-1 and TRBJ2-4; 7 bases map to TRBD1. V trimming: 0 bases; J trimming: 8 bases; junction bases outside the gene matches: 10. CDR1 is MGHRA and CDR2 is YSYEKL in the germline V gene. This CDR3 is 16 amino acids long. CDR3 sequence reads: CASSQDWGRGSDIQYF. The CDR3 nucleotides are TGCGCCAGCAGCCAAGATTGGGGCAGGGGGTCGGACATTCAGTACTTC.

This clonotype has only a few counts. The chain combines TRBV18 with TRBJ1-2, with a weak D call TRBD1 (5 bases). Germline lookup yields CDR1 KGHSH and CDR2 LQKENI. The CDR3 sequence is 15 residues long. V dropped 3 bases and J dropped 0 bases, with 11 bases sitting between them. CDR3 loop: CASSPWGGTNYGYTF. The CDR3 DNA reads as TGTGCCAGCTCACCTTGGGGCGGTACTAACTATGGCTACACCTTC. Complete variable domain (other parts from reference TRBV18 and TRBJ1-2): NAGVMQNPRHLVRRRGQEARLRCSPMKGHSHVYWYRQLPEEGLKFMVYLQKENIIDESGMPKERFSAEFPKEGPSILRIQQVVRGDSAAYFCASSPWGGTNYGYTFGSGTRLTVV.

This clonotype came up many times. The rearrangement links TRBV6-1 to TRBJ1-2; D may be TRBD1 (5 bases). The CDR3 consists of 15 residues. V gave up 1 base and J gave up 4 bases, with 13 bases separating them. CDR1 is MNHNS, CDR2 SASEGT, per germline. The CDR3 protein is CASSEGDGAFYGYTF. CDR3 sequence (DNA): TGTGCCAGCAGTGAAGGGGATGGGGCTTTCTATGGCTACACCTTC.